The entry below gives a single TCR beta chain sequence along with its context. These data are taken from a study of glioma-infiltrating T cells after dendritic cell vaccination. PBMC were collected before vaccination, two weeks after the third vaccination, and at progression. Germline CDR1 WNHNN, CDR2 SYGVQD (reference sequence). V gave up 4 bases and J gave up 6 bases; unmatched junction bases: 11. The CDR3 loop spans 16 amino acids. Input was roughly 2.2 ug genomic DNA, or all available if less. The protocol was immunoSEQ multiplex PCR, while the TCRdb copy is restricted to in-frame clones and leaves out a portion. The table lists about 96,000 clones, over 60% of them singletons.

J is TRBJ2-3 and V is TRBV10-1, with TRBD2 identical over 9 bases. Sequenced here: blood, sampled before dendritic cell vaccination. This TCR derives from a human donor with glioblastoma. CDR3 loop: CASSGTGTSPTDTQYF. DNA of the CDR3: TGCGCCAGCAGTGGCACCGGGACTAGCCCTACCGATACGCAGTATTTT.